This T cell receptor beta chain was sequenced in a study of OX40 agonist ivuxolimab in advanced cancers. On this clone itself: The antigen is unknown.

With 5 bases removed from V and 5 bases from J, the gap between germline ends came to 18 bases. Per germline, CDR1 SGHTA and CDR2 FQGNSA. This CDR3 is 15 amino acids long. Study-wide results and caveats: Compared with others, partial responders at 0.1-3.0 mg/kg displayed clonal expansion among the lowest. Mean expanded clone counts were higher in CD8+ than CD4+ T cells. Normalized T-cell clonal expansion was also low in some nonresponders.

Some clones are missing from TCRdb's copy, which holds only in-frame ones; the method was immunoSEQ multiplex PCR. The table lists some 16,000 clones, around 88% of them singletons, with 3% to 4.5% in the top ten. This receptor was taken from an adult with an advanced solid tumor such as melanoma, head and neck, liver or kidney cancer. Sequenced material: CD4+ or CD8+ T cells sorted from blood, taken in a trial of the OX40 agonist ivuxolimab. This chain connects TRBV7-2 to TRBJ2-5; D unresolved. This chain's CDR3 is CASSPETAIGETQYF. CDR3 nucleotides: TGTGCCAGCAGCCCCGAGACCGCGATCGGGGAGACCCAGTACTTC.